Below, 21 T cell receptor beta chains from the same sample are listed, as sequenced in a study of blood T cell repertoires in COVID-19. Measured with immunoSEQ multiplex PCR; TCRdb has only the in-frame clones, and not every one. Of hundreds of thousands of clones listed, 70% to 90% are singletons. The sequenced sample consisted of peripheral blood. Receptor source: a woman between 25 and 40 years old with active or convalescent COVID-19.

This chain uses TRBV19 with TRBJ1-1; TRBD1 aligns across 7 bases. V was clipped by 0 bases and J by 0 bases; unmatched bases: 7. The CDR3 is 17 amino acids. In germline, CDR1 is LNHDA, CDR2 SQIVND (reference sequence). The CDR3, as DNA: TGTGCCAGTAGTATAGATCGGGACAGTTCTATGAACACTGAAGCTTTCTTT. It specifies CASSIDRDSSMNTEAFF.

This chain links TRBV18 with TRBJ1-4; the match to TRBD1 covers 7 bases. CDR1 and CDR2 (germline): KGHSH, LQKENI. The CDR3 extends over 15 amino acids. The ends lost 6 bases at V and 8 bases at J; junction bases unmatched: 12. This CDR3 is CASSRNRQGSEKLFF. DNA for the CDR3: TGTGCCAGCTCCCGAAACCGACAGGGAAGCGAAAAACTGTTTTTT.

This chain uses TRBV5-3 with TRBJ1-6, with D perhaps TRBD1 (5 bases). TRBV5-3 is flagged as an ORF with uncertain function. This CDR3 region has 15 residues. V was clipped by 4 bases and J by 4 bases, with 12 bases between them. The CDR3 bases are TGTGCCAGAAGCGCCTGGGGCAGGTATAATTCACCCCTCCACTTT. It is translated as CARSAWGRYNSPLHF.

The chain is built from TRBV19 and TRBJ1-2; D call uncertain. V was clipped by 0 bases and J by 1 base, with 3 bases between them. This CDR3 region has 13 residues. The germline V gene has CDR1 LNHDA and CDR2 SQIVND (reference sequence). The chain's CDR3 is CASSIESNYGYTF. CDR3 sequence (DNA): TGTGCCAGTAGTATAGAGAGTAACTATGGCTACACCTTC. Full variable domain (outside the CDR3, taken from reference TRBV19 and TRBJ1-2): DGGITQSPKYLFRKEGQNVTLSCEQNLNHDAMYWYRQDPGQGLRLIYYSQIVNDFQKGDIAEGYSVSREKKESFPLTVTSAQKNPTAFYLCASSIESNYGYTFGSGTRLTVV.

A word on this clone: Other DNA sequences from this sample encode an identical CDR3 as well. The chain links TRBV29-1 to TRBJ1-2; 9 nucleotides agree with TRBD1. CDR1 is SQVTM, CDR2 ANQGSEA, per germline. This CDR3 region has 11 residues. The ends lost 6 bases at V and 6 bases at J; junction bases unmatched: 2. Here the CDR3 DNA reads TGCAGCGTAGGGACAGGGAATGGCTACACCTTC. Amino acids: CSVGTGNGYTF.

For this clone: This same CDR3 is encoded by further DNA sequences in the sample. J is TRBJ1-4 and V is TRBV10-3; TRBD1 matches 8 bases. Trimming took 10 bases from V and 2 from J; bases not matched to a gene: 3. CDR3 length equals 13 residues. CDR1 is ENHRY, CDR2 SYGVKD, per germline. CDR3 in amino acids: CATRQGTNEKLFF. The DNA of the CDR3 is TGTGCCACCCGACAGGGGACTAATGAAAAACTGTTTTTT.

The gene calls are TRBV25-1 and TRBJ1-4; D unclear. The CDR3 contains 11 residues. V lost 6 bases and J 11 bases, leaving 10 bases between the germline ends. Germline V gives CDR1 MGHDK, CDR2 SYGVNS. CDR3 sequence: CASSLTGKLFF. The CDR3 DNA sequence: TGTGCCAGCAGCCTAACGGGGAAACTGTTTTTT.

The chain joins TRBV28 to TRBJ2-2; 12 bases line up with TRBD2. V trimming: 5 bases; J trimming: 0 bases; junction bases outside the gene matches: 10. Germline assignment: CDR1 MDHEN and CDR2 SYDVKM. The CDR3 is 19 residues long. The DNA for the CDR3 is TGTGCCAGCAGTACCCAACTAGCGGGAGGAACTTCGAACACCGGGGAGCTGTTTTTT. Protein sequence: CASSTQLAGGTSNTGELFF.

This sequence joins TRBV30 and TRBJ2-2; possible D gene TRBD1, 6 bases. V gave up 3 bases and J gave up 4 bases, with 12 bases separating them. The CDR3 runs to 14 residues. From germline, CDR1 is GTSNPN and CDR2 SVGIG (reference sequence). The CDR3 DNA reads TGTGCCTGGAGACCAGGGGTAGTCACCGGGGAGCTGTTTTTT. Translated: CAWRPGVVTGELFF.

J is TRBJ2-7 and V is TRBV28, with 8 bases identical to TRBD1. The germline CDR1 and CDR2 sequences are MDHEN and SYDVKM. The CDR3 sequence is 13 residues long. Losses at the gene ends were 10 bases for V and 4 bases for J; bases not matched to a gene: 9. The CDR3 DNA reads as TGTGCCACTCGGACAGGGTCCCATTACGAGCAGTACTTC. Encoded protein: CATRTGSHYEQYF. Full variable domain (missing parts from reference TRBV28 and TRBJ2-7): DVKVTQSSRYLVKRTGEKVFLECVQDMDHENMFWYRQDPGLGLRLIYFSYDVKMKEKGDIPEGYSVSREKKERFSLILESASTNQTSMYLCATRTGSHYEQYFGPGTRLTVT.

The chain couples TRBV29-1 to TRBJ1-1, with D unresolved. Germline V gene sequence: CDR1 SQVTM, CDR2 ANQGSEA. The CDR3 sequence is 14 residues long. The ends were cut back, 4 bases at V and 8 bases at J, with 20 bases in the middle. Here the CDR3 DNA reads TGCAGCGTTGTCTCCAATTGGCTGGTCGGGGAAGCTTTCTTT. It yields the protein CSVVSNWLVGEAFF. The whole variable domain, filled in from reference TRBV29-1 and TRBJ1-1, reads SAVISQKPSRDICQRGTSLTIQCQVDSQVTMMFWYRQQPGQSLTLIATANQGSEATYESGFVIDKFPISRPNLTFSTLTVSNMSPEDSSIYLCSVVSNWLVGEAFFGQGTRLTVV.

This chain uses TRBV11-2 with TRBJ2-7; the match to TRBD2 covers 12 bases. The CDR3 is 15 amino acids. J gave up 7 bases and V 1 base, and 5 bases lay outside the gene matches. Germline V lookup: CDR1 SGHAT, CDR2 FQNNGV. This chain's CDR3 is CASSLVVLAGGEQYF. The CDR3, as DNA: TGTGCCAGCAGCTTAGTGGTTCTAGCGGGAGGGGAGCAGTACTTC.

The chain combines TRBV30 with TRBJ1-5; D remains unclear. The CDR3 spans 16 residues. With 2 bases removed from V and 4 bases from J, the gap between germline ends came to 18 bases. Germline V gene data show CDR1 as GTSNPN and CDR2 as SVGIG (reference sequence). CDR3 DNA: TGTGCCTGGAGTAGGTCTAGGACTACCTCAAATCAGCCCCAGCATTTT. Translated: CAWSRSRTTSNQPQHF.

The chain is built from TRBV20-1 and TRBJ1-4; D not resolved. The CDR3 is 11 amino acids. The ends were cut back, 3 bases at V and 8 bases at J, with 7 bases in the middle. Per the germline V gene, CDR1 is DFQATT and CDR2 is SNEGSKA (reference sequence). The CDR3 DNA is TGCAGTGCTAGTCTCAGGGAAAAACTGTTTTTT. Protein: CSASLREKLFF.

The genes are TRBV11-2 and TRBJ1-2; tentatively, D is TRBD1 (6 bases). Germline V gene sequence: CDR1 SGHAT, CDR2 FQNNGV. This CDR3 is built from 14 residues. V lost 2 bases, J lost 3 bases, and 10 bases lay in between. This CDR3 is CASSLRGAHYGYTF. CDR3 DNA: TGTGCCAGCAGCTTACGGGGGGCTCACTATGGCTACACCTTC.

The J gene is TRBJ1-1, the V gene TRBV6-5; D is unresolved. The CDR3 consists of 14 residues. V was trimmed by 2 bases and J by 4 bases, leaving 11 bases between them. The germline V gene has CDR1 MNHEY and CDR2 SVGAGI. The CDR3 protein is CASSYNGVRTEAFF. DNA of the CDR3: TGTGCCAGCAGTTACAACGGGGTTCGCACTGAAGCTTTCTTT.

V and J are TRBV6-4 and TRBJ2-3; maybe TRBD1 (6 bases). Trimming removed 6 bases at V and 0 bases at J, with 10 bases between. Germline V gene lookup returns CDR1 MRHNA and CDR2 SNTAGT. The CDR3 is 14 amino acids. CDR3: CASRQDRSTDTQYF. The CDR3 DNA is TGTGCCAGCAGGCAGGACAGAAGCACAGATACGCAGTATTTT.

CDR3 bases: TGTGCCAGCAGCCTAGAGGGGTTTAACACTGAAGCTTTCTTT. As protein: CASSLEGFNTEAFF. The chain combines TRBV7-2 with TRBJ1-1; D may be TRBD1 (5 bases). The V and J ends lost 5 bases and 2 bases respectively, with 12 bases between them. The CDR3 consists of 14 residues. CDR1 and CDR2 (germline): SGHTA, FQGNSA.

This sequence joins TRBV4-2 and TRBJ2-2; 7 nucleotides match TRBD2. CDR3 size: 16 residues. The germline gives CDR1 LGHNA, CDR2 YNFKEQ. With 4 bases clipped from V and 3 bases from J, the junction kept 8 bases outside the gene matches. CDR3 nucleotides: TGTGCCAGCAGCCCGGTTCGCGGGGGATACACCGGGGAGCTGTTTTTT. Translating gives CASSPVRGGYTGELFF.

Only a few counts were recorded for this clone. The rearrangement joins TRBV6-5 to TRBJ1-1; D is possibly TRBD1 (5 bases). Germline lookup yields CDR1 MNHEY and CDR2 SVGAGI. This CDR3 spans 14 amino acids. V lost 7 bases to trimming and J lost 6 bases, with 18 bases between them. Written as DNA, the CDR3 is TGTGCCAGCATCCTGACAGTTCGAGTCGCTGAAGCTTTCTTT. Translation gives CASILTVRVAEAFF.

The chain combines TRBV27 with TRBJ1-6; D call uncertain. V gave up 6 bases and J gave up 4 bases, with 13 bases separating them. Germline CDR1 and CDR2: MNHEY and SMNVEV (reference sequence). The CDR3 spans 15 residues. The CDR3 protein is CASRPEMSYNSPLHF. The CDR3 DNA follows: TGTGCCAGCAGACCGGAGATGAGTTATAATTCACCCCTCCACTTT.